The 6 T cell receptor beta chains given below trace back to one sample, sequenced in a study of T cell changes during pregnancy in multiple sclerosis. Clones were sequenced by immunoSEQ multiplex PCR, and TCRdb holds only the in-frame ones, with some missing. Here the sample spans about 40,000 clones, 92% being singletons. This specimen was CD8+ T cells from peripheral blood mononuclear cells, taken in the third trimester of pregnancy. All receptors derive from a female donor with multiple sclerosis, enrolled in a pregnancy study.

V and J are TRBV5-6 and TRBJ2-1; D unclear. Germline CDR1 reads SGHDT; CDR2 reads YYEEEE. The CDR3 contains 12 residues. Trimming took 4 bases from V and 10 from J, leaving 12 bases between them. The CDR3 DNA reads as TGTGCCAGCAGCGACTTAGAGTCAGAGCAGTTCTTC. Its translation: CASSDLESEQFF.

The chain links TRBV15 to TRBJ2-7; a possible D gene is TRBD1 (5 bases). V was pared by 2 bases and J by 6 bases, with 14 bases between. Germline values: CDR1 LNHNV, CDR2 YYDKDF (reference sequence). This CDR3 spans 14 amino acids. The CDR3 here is CATSRFTGSGEQYF. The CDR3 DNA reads TGTGCCACCAGCAGATTCACAGGTTCCGGCGAGCAGTACTTC.

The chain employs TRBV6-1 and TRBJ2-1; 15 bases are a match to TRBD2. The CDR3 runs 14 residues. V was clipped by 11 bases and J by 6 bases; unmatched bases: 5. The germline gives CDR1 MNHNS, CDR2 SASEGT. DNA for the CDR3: TGTGCCGGGGGACTAGCGGGAGGTTTCAATGAGCAGTTCTTC. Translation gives CAGGLAGGFNEQFF.

The CDR3 DNA is TGTGCCAGCAGCTCTGACAGGGGGCGTTACGAGCAGTACTTC. Translated: CASSSDRGRYEQYF. The chain uses TRBV7-4 and TRBJ2-7; 10 bases match TRBD1. V lost 4 bases and J lost 4; bases outside the gene matches: 4. CDR3 length: 14 amino acids. The V gene's germline CDR1 is SGHVT and CDR2 SQSDAQ.

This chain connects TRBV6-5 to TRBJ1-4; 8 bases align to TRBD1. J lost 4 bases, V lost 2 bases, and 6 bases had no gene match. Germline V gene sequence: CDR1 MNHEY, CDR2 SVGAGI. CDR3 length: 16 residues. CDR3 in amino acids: CASSYKRDRHNEKLFF. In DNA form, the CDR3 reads TGTGCCAGCAGTTACAAGAGGGACAGGCATAATGAAAAACTGTTTTTT.

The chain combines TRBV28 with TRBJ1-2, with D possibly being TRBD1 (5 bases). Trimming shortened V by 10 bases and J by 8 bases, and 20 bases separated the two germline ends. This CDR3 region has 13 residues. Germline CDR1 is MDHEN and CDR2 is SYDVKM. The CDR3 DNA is TGTGCCACACCTAACGGGGGGGGGTACGGCTACACCTTC. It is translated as CATPNGGGYGYTF.